These 26 T cell receptor beta chains originate from one sample sequenced in a study of T cell changes during pregnancy in multiple sclerosis (dated by TCRdb to about 2019). Receptor libraries were prepared by the immunoSEQ multiplex PCR assay. TCRdb obtained this table from immuneACCESS and retained in-frame rearrangements with V and J assigned. These tables miss some clones; where compared with another copy, unresolved V genes account for less than half of the shortfall, and the remainder is unexplained. The sample includes 69,000 or so clones, with 85% to 95% observed a single time. The top ten clones comprise about 2% of the sample. This material consisted of peripheral blood, taken in the third trimester of pregnancy. These receptors were collected from a female donor in good health, enrolled as a control in a pregnancy study.

The V gene is TRBV5-5, the J gene TRBJ2-2, with D possibly matching TRBD1 (5 bases). Germline V lookup: CDR1 SGHKS, CDR2 YYEKEE (reference sequence). The V and J ends lost 5 bases and 4 bases respectively, with 21 bases between them. This CDR3 has 17 residues. DNA for the CDR3: TGTGCCAGCAGTGTTCGGTCCAGGGTAGAAGTCACCGGGGAGCTGTTTTTT. It translates to CASSVRSRVEVTGELFF.

The V and J genes are TRBV18 and TRBJ2-5; TRBD1 matches 12 bases. V lost 7 bases to trimming and J lost 4 bases; unmatched junction nucleotides: 7. From germline, CDR1 is KGHSH and CDR2 LQKENI. The CDR3 sequence is 15 residues long. The DNA of the CDR3 is TGTGCCAGCTTGCCGGGACAGGGGGCCGGAGAGACCCAGTACTTC. This sequence encodes CASLPGQGAGETQYF.

The V call is TRBV30, the J call TRBJ1-3; the D gene is possibly TRBD1 (5 bases). The V end lost 1 base, the J end lost 0 bases, and 16 bases lay between the germline ends. Germline V gene lookup returns CDR1 GTSNPN and CDR2 SVGIG (reference sequence). The CDR3 is made up of 17 amino acids. CDR3 loop: CAWSEVGRLTSGNTIYF. As DNA, the CDR3 is TGTGCCTGGAGTGAAGTGGGGCGGTTGACCTCTGGAAACACCATATATTTT.

The rearrangement uses TRBV29-1 and TRBJ2-7; 9 nucleotides align to TRBD1. Trimming at V came to 7 bases and at J to 4 bases, leaving 11 bases not matched to a gene. Germline-derived CDR1 and CDR2 are SQVTM and ANQGSEA. This CDR3 is built from 14 residues. CDR3 amino acids: CSASPGQGKYEQYF. The CDR3 bases are TGCAGCGCATCCCCGGGACAGGGAAAGTACGAGCAGTACTTC.

This sequence joins TRBV14 and TRBJ2-7; 8 bases map to TRBD1. The germline V gene encodes CDR1 SGHDN and CDR2 FVKESK. The V and J ends lost 6 bases and 3 bases, in that order; junction bases with no gene match: 13. The CDR3 extends over 16 amino acids. The CDR3 region has the DNA TGTGCCAGCAGTGGACTGTGGACAGGGAAAATCTACGAGCAGTACTTC. It specifies CASSGLWTGKIYEQYF.

The V and J genes are TRBV19 and TRBJ2-2, with D tentatively TRBD2 (6 bases). Trimming stripped 4 bases from V and 6 bases from J, with 18 bases between. The CDR3 contains 16 residues. Germline CDR1 reads LNHDA; CDR2 reads SQIVND (reference sequence). The CDR3 bases are TGTGCCAGTAGTACCCAGTTGGGAGGCTACGCCGGGGAGCTGTTTTTT. It encodes CASSTQLGGYAGELFF.

The rearrangement joins TRBV6-5 to TRBJ1-2; D remains unclear. The CDR3 runs 15 residues. V shed 6 bases and J shed 3 bases, with 17 bases lying between them. Germline-derived CDR1 and CDR2 are MNHEY and SVGAGI. This CDR3 reads CASSIGSPGYYGYTF. CDR3 in DNA: TGTGCCAGCAGCATCGGCAGCCCCGGGTACTATGGCTACACCTTC.

This chain joins TRBV6-5 and TRBJ1-1; possible D gene TRBD1, 5 bases. The ends were cut back, 7 bases at V and 1 base at J, with 10 bases in the middle. The CDR3 extends over 13 amino acids. Germline V gene lookup returns CDR1 MNHEY and CDR2 SVGAGI. In nucleotides, the CDR3 is TGTGCCAGCACCCGTGGGGCGAACACTGAAGCTTTCTTT. Protein: CASTRGANTEAFF.

This clone was recorded only once. This chain connects TRBV2 to TRBJ2-3; 9 positions match TRBD2. From germline, CDR1 is SNHLY and CDR2 FYNNEI. V lost 3 bases and J lost 2; bases outside the gene matches: 3. The CDR3 covers 15 residues. CDR3 nucleotides: TGTGCCAGCAGTGAGCGGGGGGGCTCCACAGATACGCAGTATTTT. Translated, it gives CASSERGGSTDTQYF.

The V gene is TRBV25-1, the J gene TRBJ2-1, with 8 bases lining up with TRBD2. Germline-derived CDR1 and CDR2 are MGHDK and SYGVNS. J was trimmed by 6 bases and V by 1 base; bases with no gene match: 11. This CDR3 contains 17 residues. The CDR3 sequence: CASSELGAGLEVNEQFF. CDR3 DNA sequence: TGTGCCAGCAGTGAATTGGGGGCGGGACTAGAGGTCAATGAGCAGTTCTTC.

The chain combines TRBV7-2 with TRBJ2-7; D not resolved. The germline V gene encodes CDR1 SGHTA and CDR2 FQGNSA. The CDR3 sequence is 12 residues long. The V end was cut by 5 bases, the J end by 7 bases, with 12 bases between. For the CDR3, the DNA is TGTGCCAGCAGCCAAGGTTGGGCGGAGCAGTACTTC. This codes for CASSQGWAEQYF.

This sequence joins TRBV5-5 and TRBJ1-2; no clear D. V was shortened by 0 bases and J by 0 bases, with 12 bases between the two germline ends. This CDR3 is 16 amino acids long. Germline-derived CDR1 and CDR2 are SGHKS and YYEKEE (reference sequence). The CDR3 bases are TGTGCCAGCAGCTTGGGCAGTTCCCAAGCTAACTATGGCTACACCTTC. As protein: CASSLGSSQANYGYTF.

This clone was detected only a few times. This chain links TRBV7-9 with TRBJ1-1; TRBD1 aligns across 10 bases. The CDR3 length is 16 residues. Trimming at V came to 5 bases and at J to 0 bases, leaving 6 bases not matched to a gene. From germline, CDR1 is SEHNR and CDR2 FQNEAQ (reference sequence). As DNA, the CDR3 is TGTGCCAGCAGCCCGTCGACAGGGGGCATGAACACTGAAGCTTTCTTT. Residues: CASSPSTGGMNTEAFF. The full variable domain, its missing parts supplied by reference TRBV7-9 and TRBJ1-1, is DTGVSQNPRHKITKRGQNVTFRCDPISEHNRLYWYRQTLGQGPEFLTYFQNEAQLEKSRLLSDRFSAERPKGSFSTLEIQRTEQGDSAMYLCASSPSTGGMNTEAFFGQGTRLTVV.

The CDR3 DNA sequence: TGTGCCAGCAGTTATTCCGGGATCAATGAGCAGTTCTTC. Translated, it gives CASSYSGINEQFF. This sequence joins TRBV6-5 and TRBJ2-1; possible D gene TRBD2, 5 bases. CDR1 and CDR2 from the germline V gene are MNHEY and SVGAGI. This CDR3 is 13 amino acids long. Trimming took 3 bases from V and 6 from J, leaving 9 bases between them.

The count of this clone is one. The chain recombines TRBV30 with TRBJ1-2; possibly TRBD1 for D (5 bases). The CDR3 contains 16 residues. From germline, CDR1 is GTSNPN and CDR2 SVGIG (reference sequence). V lost 3 bases and J lost 2, with 19 bases in between. Written as DNA, the CDR3 is TGTGCCTGGAGGGGGGGTCGGGGGGGTACGAACTATGGCTACACCTTC. Residues: CAWRGGRGGTNYGYTF.

The chain carries TRBV4-3 and TRBJ2-4, with TRBD1 matching over 8 bases. Germline CDR1 reads LGHNA; CDR2 reads YSLEER. CDR3 length: 20 amino acids. The J segment lost 0 bases and the V segment lost 4 bases, leaving 17 bases of the junction unmatched. Written as DNA, the CDR3 is TGCGCCAGCAGCCCGGGAGCGGGCAGGGGGCAACTCCTAGCCAAAAACATTCAGTACTTC. Translating gives CASSPGAGRGQLLAKNIQYF.

The V call is TRBV6-5, the J call TRBJ2-2; D may be TRBD1 (6 bases). The V end lost 4 bases, the J end lost 5 bases, and 11 bases lay between the germline ends. The CDR3 contains 14 residues. CDR1 and CDR2 from the germline V gene are MNHEY and SVGAGI. This CDR3 reads CASSSQGETGELFF. CDR3 nucleotide sequence: TGTGCCAGCAGTTCACAGGGAGAAACCGGGGAGCTGTTTTTT.

This clone turned up a few times. The chain is built from TRBV5-8 and TRBJ1-1; D uncertain. The CDR3 spans 16 residues. Germline assignment: CDR1 SGHTS and CDR2 YDEGEE. Between the trimmed V and J ends, which lost 7 bases and 0 bases, there was a span of 19 bases. The CDR3 loop is CASGRGSAFMNTEAFF. The CDR3 DNA reads TGTGCCAGCGGTCGGGGTAGCGCTTTCATGAACACTGAAGCTTTCTTT.

J is TRBJ2-1 and V is TRBV7-9; 9 bases agree with TRBD2. This CDR3 region has 15 residues. J gave up 8 bases and V 5 bases, and 10 bases lay outside the gene matches. Germline V CDR1 and CDR2: SEHNR, FQNEAQ (reference sequence). CDR3 in DNA: TGTGCCAGCAGCCCCCCCGGGACTAGCCTGGATGAGCAGTTCTTC. Translating it yields CASSPPGTSLDEQFF.

The chain has TRBV14 and TRBJ2-3; 9 bases align to TRBD1. The CDR3 sequence is 15 residues long. CDR1 SGHDN and CDR2 FVKESK come from the germline V gene. Trimming took 5 bases from V and 2 from J; bases not matched to a gene: 5. CDR3 coding DNA: TGTGCCAGCAGCGCGAGACAGGGGGTCACAGATACGCAGTATTTT. This encodes CASSARQGVTDTQYF.

The chain carries TRBV15 and TRBJ1-5; D unresolved. Germline CDR1 LNHNV, CDR2 YYDKDF (reference sequence). V was trimmed by 0 bases and J by 0 bases, leaving 12 bases between them. The CDR3 extends over 17 amino acids. CDR3 nucleotides: TGTGCCACCAGCAGAGATCTAGGCACCTATAGCAATCAGCCCCAGCATTTT. This sequence encodes CATSRDLGTYSNQPQHF.

The genes are TRBV20-1 and TRBJ2-7, with a possible D match to TRBD1 (6 bases). This CDR3 region has 11 residues. Germline V gene lookup returns CDR1 DFQATT and CDR2 SNEGSKA (reference sequence). The V and J ends lost 0 bases and 7 bases respectively, with 7 bases between them. DNA for the CDR3: TGCAGTGCTAGAGAAGACAGGGAGCAGTACTTC. It translates to CSAREDREQYF.

The chain links TRBV7-3 to TRBJ2-3, with 8 nucleotides matching TRBD2. V shed 8 bases, J shed 1 base, and the junction held 5 bases outside the gene matches. Germline V CDR1 and CDR2: SGHTA, FQGTGA. This CDR3 comprises 14 residues. CDR3 coding DNA: TGTGCCAGCGGACCGACTAGCGGCACAGATACGCAGTATTTT. Translated, it gives CASGPTSGTDTQYF.

This clone was observed once. J is TRBJ2-7 and V is TRBV19, with unresolved D. Trimming took off 3 bases at V and 4 bases at J, with 10 bases between the two ends. The germline gives CDR1 LNHDA, CDR2 SQIVND (reference sequence). The CDR3 loop spans 13 amino acids. The CDR3, as DNA: TGTGCCAGTAGTATCACCCCAGGATACGAGCAGTACTTC. Translated: CASSITPGYEQYF.

The V gene is TRBV18, the J gene TRBJ2-7; a possible D gene is TRBD2 (6 bases). This CDR3 is built from 15 residues. V was shortened by 3 bases and J by 5 bases, with 17 bases between the two germline ends. Per the germline V gene, CDR1 is KGHSH and CDR2 is LQKENI. The CDR3 here is CASSPSRDVINEQYF. The DNA of the CDR3 is TGTGCCAGCTCACCCTCGCGGGACGTTATAAACGAGCAGTACTTC.

The V call is TRBV28, the J call TRBJ2-2, with D uncertain. CDR3 length equals 15 residues. The germline V and J ends were trimmed by 4 bases and 2 bases, with 11 bases remaining between them. The V gene's germline CDR1 is MDHEN and CDR2 SYDVKM. The DNA for the CDR3 is TGTGCCAGCAGTTCAGGATCCATAAACACCGGGGAGCTGTTTTTT. Protein product: CASSSGSINTGELFF.